The 31 T cell receptor beta chains given below trace back to one sample, sequenced in a study of cytotoxic CD8 clonotypes in ibrutinib-treated CLL. Profiling relied on immunoSEQ multiplex PCR, and the TCRdb table lists in-frame clones only, not all of them. The table has some 300,000 clones, just under 80% seen once. The specimen comprised PBMCs, sampled before ibrutinib treatment. The receptors come from a human donor with chronic lymphocytic leukemia.

The chain couples TRBV5-6 to TRBJ2-5; TRBD2 agrees at 10 bases. Germline V CDR1 and CDR2: SGHDT, YYEEEE. This CDR3 is built from 16 residues. V was clipped by 2 bases and J by 5 bases; unmatched bases: 9. DNA for the CDR3: TGTGCCAGCAGCTTCACCGGGACTAGCGCATTGGAGACCCAGTACTTC. Its protein product is CASSFTGTSALETQYF.

V usage is TRBV5-1 and J usage is TRBJ2-1, with D uncertain. The V end lost 0 bases, the J end lost 5 bases, and 9 bases lay between the germline ends. The CDR3 is 14 amino acids. Germline assignment: CDR1 SGHRS and CDR2 YFSETQ. CDR3 sequence (DNA): TGCGCCAGCAGCTTGGGGAGTTCGAACAATGAGCAGTTCTTC. Translation: CASSLGSSNNEQFF.

This chain uses TRBV28 with TRBJ1-2; D unresolved. The V gene lost 4 bases and the J gene lost 4 bases, with 16 bases spanning the gap. The CDR3 is 15 residues long. Germline CDR1 MDHEN, CDR2 SYDVKM. CDR3 residues: CASSSGGSPGYGYTF. The CDR3 region has the DNA TGTGCCAGCAGTTCAGGCGGCTCGCCTGGCTATGGCTACACCTTC.

This chain connects TRBV2 to TRBJ1-5, with D unresolved. The CDR3 totals 13 residues. The V and J ends lost 2 bases and 4 bases respectively, with 6 bases between them. Germline V gives CDR1 SNHLY, CDR2 FYNNEI. The CDR3 loop is CASSELNNQPQHF. The CDR3 region has the DNA TGTGCCAGCAGTGAACTGAATAATCAGCCCCAGCATTTT.

The chain employs TRBV27 and TRBJ1-1; possible D gene TRBD1, 5 bases. Germline CDR1 MNHEY, CDR2 SMNVEV (reference sequence). V was pared by 3 bases and J by 5 bases, with 10 bases between. This CDR3 contains 13 residues. As DNA, the CDR3 is TGTGCCAGCAGTTTTTTGGGGGGAACTGAAGCTTTCTTT. This encodes CASSFLGGTEAFF.

The chain uses TRBV27 and TRBJ2-3; 12 bases map to TRBD2. The V gene's germline CDR1 is MNHEY and CDR2 SMNVEV (reference sequence). The V gene end was trimmed by 6 bases and the J gene end by 4 bases; junction bases not matched to a gene: 5. This CDR3 comprises 15 residues. The CDR3 sequence: CASRLLAGGSDTQYF. For the CDR3, the DNA is TGTGCCAGCAGACTACTAGCGGGAGGTTCAGATACGCAGTATTTT.

This rearrangement joins TRBV5-1 to TRBJ2-3, with 9 bases matching TRBD2. Germline CDR1 reads SGHRS; CDR2 reads YFSETQ. CDR3 size: 16 residues. Unmatched junction bases numbered 4, after V lost 0 bases and J lost 2 bases. CDR3: CASSLEPSGVTDTQYF. Written as DNA, the CDR3 is TGCGCCAGCAGCTTGGAGCCTAGCGGGGTCACAGATACGCAGTATTTT.

This clone was observed once. This chain joins TRBV5-1 and TRBJ2-7; D is possibly TRBD1 (6 bases). The CDR3 consists of 14 residues. From germline, CDR1 is SGHRS and CDR2 YFSETQ. V was trimmed by 1 base and J by 2 bases, leaving 10 bases between them. In DNA, the CDR3 is TGCGCCAGCAGCTTGTGGTCAGGGGCCTACGAGCAGTACTTC. Translated, it gives CASSLWSGAYEQYF. The whole variable domain, filled in from reference TRBV5-1 and TRBJ2-7, reads KAGVTQTPRYLIKTRGQQVTLSCSPISGHRSVSWYQQTPGQGLQFLFEYFSETQRNKGNFPGRFSGRQFSNSRSEMNVSTLELGDSALYLCASSLWSGAYEQYFGPGTRLTVT.

In this sample, this clone turned up a few times. The chain couples TRBV5-1 to TRBJ2-7, with 7 bases lining up with TRBD2. Germline CDR1 reads SGHRS; CDR2 reads YFSETQ. The CDR3 has 15 residues. V gave up 5 bases and J gave up 1 base; unmatched junction bases: 9. The CDR3 is CASRPSTGLSYEQYF. The DNA of the CDR3 is TGCGCCAGCAGGCCGAGCACGGGACTATCCTACGAGCAGTACTTC.

The CDR3 region has the DNA TGTGCCAGCTCACCACCTAGTTCCTACTACGAGCAGTACTTC. Protein product: CASSPPSSYYEQYF. The rearrangement joins TRBV18 to TRBJ2-7; D uncertain. The length of the CDR3 is 14 residues. CDR1 KGHSH and CDR2 LQKENI come from the germline V gene. Trimming took off 0 bases at V and 3 bases at J, with 9 bases between the two ends.

The gene calls are TRBV5-1 and TRBJ2-1; D is unresolved. This CDR3 is 15 amino acids long. CDR1 and CDR2 from the germline V gene are SGHRS and YFSETQ. V shed 0 bases and J shed 2 bases, with 9 bases lying between them. The CDR3 DNA sequence: TGCGCCAGCAGCTTGGTTCCTGGAACCTACAATGAGCAGTTCTTC. Its protein is CASSLVPGTYNEQFF.

This rearrangement joins TRBV7-2 to TRBJ2-7; D uncertain. The ends were cut back, 1 base at V and 3 bases at J, with 13 bases in the middle. This CDR3 region has 15 residues. Per germline, CDR1 SGHTA and CDR2 FQGNSA. The CDR3 loop is CASSLGLASHYEQYF. The CDR3, as DNA: TGTGCCAGCAGCTTAGGGTTGGCGTCACACTACGAGCAGTACTTC.

This chain links TRBV5-1 with TRBJ2-1; 7 positions match TRBD2. The CDR3 has 15 residues. Germline lookup yields CDR1 SGHRS and CDR2 YFSETQ. Trimming at V came to 0 bases and at J to 6 bases, leaving 6 bases not matched to a gene. CDR3 amino acids: CASSLVPAGTNEQFF. The CDR3 bases are TGCGCCAGCAGCTTGGTGCCAGCGGGGACCAATGAGCAGTTCTTC.

V gene TRBV6-1 combines with J gene TRBJ1-2; 8 positions agree with TRBD1. The CDR3 is 14 residues long. V lost 7 bases and J lost 8; bases outside the gene matches: 12. The germline V gene has CDR1 MNHNS and CDR2 SASEGT. Here the CDR3 DNA reads TGTGCCAGCATTCCGAGACAGGGGAGGCGAGGCTACACCTTC. This sequence encodes CASIPRQGRRGYTF.

The V gene is TRBV25-1, the J gene TRBJ2-7; D gene ambiguous. The CDR3 loop spans 14 amino acids. Trimming removed 3 bases at V and 5 bases at J, with 14 bases between. Germline V gene data show CDR1 as MGHDK and CDR2 as SYGVNS. CDR3 coding DNA: TGTGCCAGCAGTGACAGGCGCCTTCGGGACGAGCAGTACTTC. This sequence encodes CASSDRRLRDEQYF.

The V gene is TRBV7-2, the J gene TRBJ2-2; no definite D call. The CDR3 has 13 residues. Germline CDR1 is SGHTA and CDR2 is FQGNSA. With 5 bases removed from V and 6 bases from J, the gap between germline ends came to 10 bases. In DNA form, the CDR3 reads TGTGCCAGCAGCCCGGTATTCGCCGGGGAGCTGTTTTTT. It codes for CASSPVFAGELFF.

This chain uses TRBV5-4 with TRBJ2-5, with 10 nucleotides matching TRBD2. The CDR3 totals 17 residues. V was pared by 0 bases and J by 5 bases, with 10 bases of the junction left unmatched. Germline CDR1 and CDR2: SGHNT and YYREEE (reference sequence). This CDR3 reads CASSLEPSGRAGETQYF. Here the CDR3 DNA reads TGTGCCAGCAGCTTGGAGCCGAGCGGGAGGGCTGGGGAGACCCAGTACTTC. Full variable domain (outside the CDR3, taken from reference TRBV5-4 and TRBJ2-5): ETGVTQSPTHLIKTRGQQVTLRCSSQSGHNTVSWYQQALGQGPQFIFQYYREEENGRGNFPPRFSGLQFPNYSSELNVNALELDDSALYLCASSLEPSGRAGETQYFGPGTRLLVL.

The V call is TRBV19, the J call TRBJ2-7; 12 nucleotides align to TRBD2. Germline V lookup: CDR1 LNHDA, CDR2 SQIVND (reference sequence). CDR3 size: 15 residues. V trimming: 3 bases; J trimming: 4 bases; junction bases outside the gene matches: 4. CDR3 sequence: CASSMTSGSEYEQYF. In nucleotides, the CDR3 is TGTGCCAGTAGTATGACTAGCGGGAGTGAGTACGAGCAGTACTTC.

The rearrangement joins TRBV27 to TRBJ1-5; the D is unclear. Germline V lookup: CDR1 MNHEY, CDR2 SMNVEV (reference sequence). There are 17 residues in the CDR3. The germline V and J ends were trimmed by 1 base and 0 bases, with 13 bases remaining between them. CDR3 bases: TGTGCCAGCAGTTTATTCGGCAGCGTGGATAGCAATCAGCCCCAGCATTTT. Its translation is CASSLFGSVDSNQPQHF.

The rearrangement uses TRBV6-1 and TRBJ2-2, with TRBD2 identical over 7 bases. The CDR3 has 14 residues. From germline, CDR1 is MNHNS and CDR2 SASEGT. The V and J ends lost 3 bases and 6 bases, in that order; junction bases with no gene match: 4. The CDR3 nucleotides are TGTGCCAGCAGTGATGGTCTAGCGGCCGGGGAGCTGTTTTTT. It encodes CASSDGLAAGELFF.

The chain employs TRBV30 and TRBJ2-1; TRBD1 matches 8 bases. Germline V CDR1 and CDR2: GTSNPN, SVGIG (reference sequence). With 4 bases clipped from V and 6 bases from J, the junction kept 11 bases outside the gene matches. CDR3 length: 15 residues. The CDR3 reads CAWTLGTGPPNEQFF. The DNA of the CDR3 is TGTGCCTGGACACTGGGGACAGGCCCACCCAATGAGCAGTTCTTC.

On this clone: The junction does not match germline at one end; this may be a read error. Other DNA sequences in this specimen translate into the identical CDR3. J is TRBJ2-3 and V is TRBV4-1, with a tentative D call TRBD1 (5 bases). CDR1 is MGHRA and CDR2 is YSYEKL in the germline V gene. The CDR3 length is 15 residues. The CDR3 sequence: CASRSRQWPTDTQYF. The CDR3 DNA is TGTGCCAGCAGGAGCAGACAGTGGCCCACAGATACGCAGTATTTT.

V usage is TRBV9 and J usage is TRBJ2-2; D is uncertain. CDR1 and CDR2 from the germline V gene are SGDLS and YYNGEE. CDR3 length: 14 amino acids. V lost 0 bases and J lost 3, with 6 bases in between. CDR3 DNA sequence: TGTGCCAGCAGCGTAGACAGCTACACCGGGGAGCTGTTTTTT. Amino acid sequence: CASSVDSYTGELFF.

This clone was observed a single time. The V and J genes are TRBV2 and TRBJ2-7, with 9 bases identical to TRBD1. Germline lookup yields CDR1 SNHLY and CDR2 FYNNEI. This CDR3 region has 15 residues. The junction had 8 bases not matched to a gene; V was cut back by 5 bases and J by 3 bases. CDR3 DNA: TGTGCCAGCAGTTGGGAAGGACAGGGGCTCTACGAGCAGTACTTC. Translated: CASSWEGQGLYEQYF.

The rearrangement links TRBV19 to TRBJ1-5; TRBD1 is a possible D gene (6 bases). The CDR3 is 15 residues long. The germline gives CDR1 LNHDA, CDR2 SQIVND (reference sequence). Trimming took 6 bases from V and 0 from J, leaving 12 bases between them. CDR3 in amino acids: CASSNTGNSNQPQHF. In DNA, the CDR3 is TGTGCCAGTAGCAACACAGGGAATAGCAATCAGCCCCAGCATTTT. Complete variable domain (other parts from reference TRBV19 and TRBJ1-5): DGGITQSPKYLFRKEGQNVTLSCEQNLNHDAMYWYRQDPGQGLRLIYYSQIVNDFQKGDIAEGYSVSREKKESFPLTVTSAQKNPTAFYLCASSNTGNSNQPQHFGDGTRLSIL.

This clone came up a few times. The chain combines TRBV7-9 with TRBJ1-3; TRBD1 is a possible D gene (6 bases). Germline CDR1 SEHNR, CDR2 FQNEAQ (reference sequence). V lost 4 bases and J lost 0, with 10 bases in between. The CDR3 length is 15 residues. The CDR3 here is CASSYGQPSGNTIYF. The CDR3 region has the DNA TGTGCCAGCAGCTACGGACAGCCCTCTGGAAACACCATATATTTT. The full variable domain, in which reference TRBV7-9 and TRBJ1-3 provide the parts outside the CDR3, is DTGVSQNPRHKITKRGQNVTFRCDPISEHNRLYWYRQTLGQGPEFLTYFQNEAQLEKSRLLSDRFSAERPKGSFSTLEIQRTEQGDSAMYLCASSYGQPSGNTIYFGEGSWLTVV.

This rearrangement joins TRBV30 to TRBJ1-1; tentatively, D is TRBD1 (6 bases). CDR3 length: 14 residues. Germline CDR1 GTSNPN, CDR2 SVGIG (reference sequence). V was pared by 4 bases and J by 2 bases, with 14 bases between. This CDR3 is CAWNGGVINTEAFF. CDR3 sequence (DNA): TGTGCCTGGAACGGGGGCGTCATAAACACTGAAGCTTTCTTT. Drawing the rest from reference TRBV30 and TRBJ1-1, the complete variable domain is SQTIHQWPATLVQPVGSPLSLECTVEGTSNPNLYWYRQAAGRGLQLLFYSVGIGQISSEVPQNLSASRPQDRQFILSSKKLLLSDSGFYLCAWNGGVINTEAFFGQGTRLTVV.

The chain joins TRBV11-1 to TRBJ2-7; 10 nucleotides agree with TRBD2. The CDR3 length is 15 residues. Germline lookup yields CDR1 SGHAT and CDR2 FQDESV (reference sequence). Germline trimming cut 0 bases from V and 3 bases from J; bases unmatched to any gene: 2. The CDR3 bases are TGTGCCAGCAGCTTAGCGTCTAGCGGGAGCTACGAGCAGTACTTC. The encoded protein is CASSLASSGSYEQYF.

V gene TRBV5-8 combines with J gene TRBJ2-5, with no clear D. The germline gives CDR1 SGHTS, CDR2 YDEGEE. V was cut by 0 bases and J by 5 bases, with 5 bases left in between. The CDR3 extends over 12 amino acids. The CDR3 here is CASSLVRETQYF. The CDR3 nucleotides read TGTGCCAGCAGCTTGGTACGGGAGACCCAGTACTTC. The whole variable domain, filled in from reference TRBV5-8 and TRBJ2-5, reads EAGVTQSPTHLIKTRGQQATLRCSPISGHTSVYWYQQALGLGLQFLLWYDEGEERNRGNFPPRFSGRQFPNYSSELNVNALELEDSALYLCASSLVRETQYFGPGTRLLVL.

The V and J genes are TRBV28 and TRBJ2-7; D unresolved. Germline V gene lookup returns CDR1 MDHEN and CDR2 SYDVKM. V shed 9 bases and J shed 3 bases, with 12 bases lying between them. The CDR3 covers 12 residues. The CDR3, as DNA: TGTGCCAGTTCTACAGAAATCTACGAGCAGTACTTC. Translating gives CASSTEIYEQYF.

This clone was seen only once. This sequence joins TRBV5-4 and TRBJ2-3; D possibly corresponds to TRBD1 (6 bases). Trimming removed 4 bases at V and 4 bases at J, with 7 bases between. This CDR3 comprises 12 residues. From germline, CDR1 is SGHNT and CDR2 YYREEE (reference sequence). As DNA, the CDR3 is TGTGCCAGCAGCGGGACACCAGATACGCAGTATTTT. Its translation is CASSGTPDTQYF.